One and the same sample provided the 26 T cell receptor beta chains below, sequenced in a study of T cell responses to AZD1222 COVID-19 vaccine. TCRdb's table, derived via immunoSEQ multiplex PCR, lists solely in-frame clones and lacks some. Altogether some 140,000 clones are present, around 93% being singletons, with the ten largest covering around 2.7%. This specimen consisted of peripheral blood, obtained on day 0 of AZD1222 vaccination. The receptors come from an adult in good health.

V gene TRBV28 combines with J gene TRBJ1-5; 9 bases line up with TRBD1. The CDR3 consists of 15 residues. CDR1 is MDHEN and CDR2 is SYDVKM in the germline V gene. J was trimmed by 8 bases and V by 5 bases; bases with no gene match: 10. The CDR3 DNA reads TGTGCCAGCAGTCGGCCACAGGGGGCAAAGGAGCCCCAGCATTTT. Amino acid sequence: CASSRPQGAKEPQHF.

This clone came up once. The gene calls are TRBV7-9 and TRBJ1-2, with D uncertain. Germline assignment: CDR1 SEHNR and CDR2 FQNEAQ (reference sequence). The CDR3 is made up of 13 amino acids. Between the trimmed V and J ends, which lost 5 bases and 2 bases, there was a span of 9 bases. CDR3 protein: CASSRPGNYGYTF. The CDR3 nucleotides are TGTGCCAGCAGCCGTCCGGGCAACTATGGCTACACCTTC.

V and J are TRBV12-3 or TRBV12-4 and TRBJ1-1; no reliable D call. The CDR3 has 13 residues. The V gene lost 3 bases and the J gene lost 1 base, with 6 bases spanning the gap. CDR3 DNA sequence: TGTGCCAGCAGTTTTGGCCGGAACACTGAAGCTTTCTTT. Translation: CASSFGRNTEAFF.

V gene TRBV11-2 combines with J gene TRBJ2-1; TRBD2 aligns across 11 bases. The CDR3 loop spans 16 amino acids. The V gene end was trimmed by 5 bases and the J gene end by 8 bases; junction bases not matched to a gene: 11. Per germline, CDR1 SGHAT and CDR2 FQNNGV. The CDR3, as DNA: TGTGCCAGCAGCGACGCTAGCGGGAGGCGTGGCTATGAGCAGTTCTTC. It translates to CASSDASGRRGYEQFF.

The CDR3 reads CASSSSRDWKPQHF. For the CDR3, the DNA is TGCGCCAGCAGCTCATCGAGGGATTGGAAGCCCCAGCATTTT. The chain has TRBV4-1 and TRBJ1-5; no firm D call. Germline lookup yields CDR1 MGHRA and CDR2 YSYEKL. The V end was cut by 5 bases, the J end by 8 bases, with 16 bases between. This CDR3 has 14 residues.

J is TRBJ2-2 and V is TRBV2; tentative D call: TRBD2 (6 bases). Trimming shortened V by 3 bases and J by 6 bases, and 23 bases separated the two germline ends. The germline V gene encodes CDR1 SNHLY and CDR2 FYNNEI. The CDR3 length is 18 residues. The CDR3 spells CASSDPPPGRFDSGELFF. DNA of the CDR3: TGTGCCAGCAGTGACCCCCCCCCTGGGAGGTTTGACTCCGGGGAGCTGTTTTTT.

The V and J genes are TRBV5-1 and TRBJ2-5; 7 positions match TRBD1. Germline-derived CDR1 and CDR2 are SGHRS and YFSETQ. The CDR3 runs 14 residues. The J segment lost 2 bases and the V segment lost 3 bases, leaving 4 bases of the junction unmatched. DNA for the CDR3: TGCGCCAGCAGCTCGGGACAGCTACAAGAGACCCAGTACTTC. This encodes CASSSGQLQETQYF.

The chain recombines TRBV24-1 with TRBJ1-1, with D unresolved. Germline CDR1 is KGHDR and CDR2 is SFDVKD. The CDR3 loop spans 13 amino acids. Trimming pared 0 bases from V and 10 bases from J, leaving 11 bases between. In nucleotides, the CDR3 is TGTGCCACCAGTGATTTGAGTGAGTTTGGAGCTTTCTTT. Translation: CATSDLSEFGAFF.

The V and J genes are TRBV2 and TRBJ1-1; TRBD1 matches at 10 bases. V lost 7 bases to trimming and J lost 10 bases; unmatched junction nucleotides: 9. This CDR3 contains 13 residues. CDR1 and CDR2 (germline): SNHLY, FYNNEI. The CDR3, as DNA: TGTGCCAGCAATCTAGACAGGGGGCGAGGAGCTTTCTTT. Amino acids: CASNLDRGRGAFF.

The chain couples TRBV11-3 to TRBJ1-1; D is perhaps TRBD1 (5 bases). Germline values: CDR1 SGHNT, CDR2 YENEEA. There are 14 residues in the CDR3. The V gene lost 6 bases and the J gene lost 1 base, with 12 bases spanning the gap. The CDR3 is CASRPGPPNTEAFF. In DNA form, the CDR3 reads TGTGCCAGCAGACCGGGACCTCCGAACACTGAAGCTTTCTTT.

Here the CDR3 DNA reads TGTGCCAGCAGCTTAACGGTGGTATCCGGGGAGCTGTTTTTT. It encodes CASSLTVVSGELFF. The V and J genes are TRBV7-3 and TRBJ2-2; the D is unclear. This CDR3 spans 14 amino acids. Trimming removed 0 bases at V and 6 bases at J, with 8 bases between. Germline values: CDR1 SGHTA, CDR2 FQGTGA. Drawing the rest from reference TRBV7-3 and TRBJ2-2, the complete variable domain is GAGVSQTPSNKVTEKGKYVELRCDPISGHTALYWYRQSLGQGPEFLIYFQGTGAADDSGLPNDRFFAVRPEGSVSTLKIQRTERGDSAVYLCASSLTVVSGELFFGEGSRLTVL.

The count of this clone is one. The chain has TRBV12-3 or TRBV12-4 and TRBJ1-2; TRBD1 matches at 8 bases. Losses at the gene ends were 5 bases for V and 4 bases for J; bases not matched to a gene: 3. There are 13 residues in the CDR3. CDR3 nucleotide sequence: TGTGCCAGCAGTCGGACAGGGCGCTATGGCTACACCTTC. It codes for CASSRTGRYGYTF.

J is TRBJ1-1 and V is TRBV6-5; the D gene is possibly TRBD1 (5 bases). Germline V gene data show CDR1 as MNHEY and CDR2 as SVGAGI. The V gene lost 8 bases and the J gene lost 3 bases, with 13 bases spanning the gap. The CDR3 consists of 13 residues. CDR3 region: CASQRGWDTEAFF. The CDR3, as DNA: TGTGCCAGCCAGAGGGGCTGGGACACTGAAGCTTTCTTT.

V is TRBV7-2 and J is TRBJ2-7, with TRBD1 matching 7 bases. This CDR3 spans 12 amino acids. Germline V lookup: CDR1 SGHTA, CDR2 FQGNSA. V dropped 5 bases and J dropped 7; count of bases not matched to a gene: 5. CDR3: CASSETGFEQYF. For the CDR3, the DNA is TGTGCCAGCAGCGAGACAGGGTTTGAGCAGTACTTC. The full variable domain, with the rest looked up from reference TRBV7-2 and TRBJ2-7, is GAGVSQSPSNKVTEKGKDVELRCDPISGHTALYWYRQSLGQGLEFLIYFQGNSAPDKSGLPSDRFSAERTGGSVSTLTIQRTQQEDSAVYLCASSETGFEQYFGPGTRLTVT.

CDR3 amino acids: CASNFGGAGTDTQYF. The DNA of the CDR3 is TGTGCCAGTAATTTTGGGGGGGCAGGGACAGATACGCAGTATTTT. The chain employs TRBV19 and TRBJ2-3; tentative D call: TRBD2 (7 bases). CDR1 is LNHDA, CDR2 SQIVND, per germline (reference sequence). Trimming took off 7 bases at V and 3 bases at J, with 17 bases between the two ends. The CDR3 contains 15 residues. The full variable domain, rest sourced from reference TRBV19 and TRBJ2-3, is DGGITQSPKYLFRKEGQNVTLSCEQNLNHDAMYWYRQDPGQGLRLIYYSQIVNDFQKGDIAEGYSVSREKKESFPLTVTSAQKNPTAFYLCASNFGGAGTDTQYFGPGTRLTVL.

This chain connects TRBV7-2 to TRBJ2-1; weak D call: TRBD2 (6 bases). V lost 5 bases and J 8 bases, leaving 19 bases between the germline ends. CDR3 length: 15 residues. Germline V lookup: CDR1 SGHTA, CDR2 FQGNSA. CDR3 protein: CASSRAGLAPHEQFF. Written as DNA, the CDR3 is TGTGCCAGCAGCCGCGCGGGACTGGCCCCCCATGAGCAGTTCTTC. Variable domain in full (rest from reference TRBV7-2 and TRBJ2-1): GAGVSQSPSNKVTEKGKDVELRCDPISGHTALYWYRQSLGQGLEFLIYFQGNSAPDKSGLPSDRFSAERTGGSVSTLTIQRTQQEDSAVYLCASSRAGLAPHEQFFGPGTRLTVL.

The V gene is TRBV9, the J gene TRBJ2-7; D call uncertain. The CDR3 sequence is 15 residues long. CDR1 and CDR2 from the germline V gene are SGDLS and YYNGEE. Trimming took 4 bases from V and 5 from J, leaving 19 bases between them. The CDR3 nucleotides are TGTGCCAGCAGCCCCCGGGCCGTGCCCCCCCACGAGCAGTACTTC. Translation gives CASSPRAVPPHEQYF.

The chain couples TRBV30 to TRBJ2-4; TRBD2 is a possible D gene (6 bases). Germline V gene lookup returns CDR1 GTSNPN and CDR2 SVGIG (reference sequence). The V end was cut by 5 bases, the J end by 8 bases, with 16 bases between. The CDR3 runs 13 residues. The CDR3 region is CAWGGLHRDIQYF. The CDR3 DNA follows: TGTGCCTGGGGGGGACTCCATCGAGACATTCAGTACTTC.

As DNA, the CDR3 is TGTGCCACCAGCAGTCTTTTGGAGACCCAGTACTTC. Its translation: CATSSLLETQYF. The V gene is TRBV15, the J gene TRBJ2-5; D remains unclear. The CDR3 is 12 residues long. Germline values: CDR1 LNHNV, CDR2 YYDKDF (reference sequence). Trimming took off 3 bases at V and 5 bases at J, with 7 bases between the two ends.

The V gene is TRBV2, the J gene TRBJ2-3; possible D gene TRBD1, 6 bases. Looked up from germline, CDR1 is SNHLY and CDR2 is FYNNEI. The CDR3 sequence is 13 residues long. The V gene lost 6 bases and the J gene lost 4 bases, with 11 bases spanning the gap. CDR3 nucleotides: TGTGCCAGCAGACAAGGGACATCAGATACGCAGTATTTT. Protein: CASRQGTSDTQYF. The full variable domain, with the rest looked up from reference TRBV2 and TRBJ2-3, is EPEVTQTPSHQVTQMGQEVILRCVPISNHLYFYWYRQILGQKVEFLVSFYNNEISEKSEIFDDQFSVERPDGSNFTLKIRSTKLEDSAMYFCASRQGTSDTQYFGPGTRLTVL.

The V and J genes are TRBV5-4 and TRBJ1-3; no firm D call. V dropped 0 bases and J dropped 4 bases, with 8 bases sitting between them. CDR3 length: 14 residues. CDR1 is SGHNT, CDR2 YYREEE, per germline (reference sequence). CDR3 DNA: TGTGCCAGCAGCTTGGGTGGTTTCGGAAACACCATATATTTT. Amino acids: CASSLGGFGNTIYF.

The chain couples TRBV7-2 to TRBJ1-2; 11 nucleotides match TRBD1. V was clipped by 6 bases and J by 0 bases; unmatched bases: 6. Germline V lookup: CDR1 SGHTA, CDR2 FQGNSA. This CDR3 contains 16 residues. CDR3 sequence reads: CASRDRGLSANYGYTF. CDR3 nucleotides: TGTGCCAGCAGGGACAGGGGGCTCTCCGCTAACTATGGCTACACCTTC.

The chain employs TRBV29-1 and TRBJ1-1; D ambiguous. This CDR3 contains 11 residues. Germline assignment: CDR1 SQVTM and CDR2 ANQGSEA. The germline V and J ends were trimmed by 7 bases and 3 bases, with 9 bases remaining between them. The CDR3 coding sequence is TGCAGCGGTGAGAGGGACACTGAAGCTTTCTTT. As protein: CSGERDTEAFF.

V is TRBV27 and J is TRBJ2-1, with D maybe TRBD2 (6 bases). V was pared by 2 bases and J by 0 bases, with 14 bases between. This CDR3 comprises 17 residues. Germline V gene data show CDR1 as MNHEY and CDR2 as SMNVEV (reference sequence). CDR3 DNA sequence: TGTGCCAGCAGTTTAGAGGCGGGATCCCCCTCCTACAATGAGCAGTTCTTC. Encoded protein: CASSLEAGSPSYNEQFF.

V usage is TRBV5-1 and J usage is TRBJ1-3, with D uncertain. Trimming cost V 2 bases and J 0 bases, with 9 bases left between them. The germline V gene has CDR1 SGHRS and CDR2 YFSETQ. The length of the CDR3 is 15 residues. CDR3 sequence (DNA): TGCGCCAGCAGCTTATCGGGCAACTCTGGAAACACCATATATTTT. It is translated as CASSLSGNSGNTIYF.

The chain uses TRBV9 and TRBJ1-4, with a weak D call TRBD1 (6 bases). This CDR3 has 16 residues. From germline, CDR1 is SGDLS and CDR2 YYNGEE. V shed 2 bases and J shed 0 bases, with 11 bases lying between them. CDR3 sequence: CASSVSGGPTNEKLFF. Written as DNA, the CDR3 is TGTGCCAGCAGCGTCTCCGGGGGGCCAACTAATGAAAAACTGTTTTTT. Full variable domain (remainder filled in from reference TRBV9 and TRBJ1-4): DSGVTQTPKHLITATGQRVTLRCSPRSGDLSVYWYQQSLDQGLQFLIQYYNGEERAKGNILERFSAQQFPDLHSELNLSSLELGDSALYFCASSVSGGPTNEKLFFGSGTQLSVL.